Shown below are 15 T cell receptor beta chains from a single sample sequenced in a study of blood T cell repertoires in COVID-19. The repertoire was sequenced with immunoSEQ multiplex PCR; TCRdb's copy has only in-frame clones and lacks some. The profile shows about 200,000 clones, 85% to 90% of them singletons. Sequencing was performed on peripheral blood. Receptors originate from a woman in her 50s with COVID-19, enrolled during active disease.

Here the CDR3 DNA reads TGCGCCAGCAGCTCCCCGTTAGATTCACGGACTGAAGCTTTCTTT. This sequence encodes CASSSPLDSRTEAFF. The genes are TRBV5-1 and TRBJ1-1; D is unresolved. Germline loops: CDR1 SGHRS, CDR2 YFSETQ. The CDR3 length is 15 residues. The V and J ends lost 3 bases and 5 bases respectively, with 17 bases between them.

This chain joins TRBV5-1 and TRBJ2-1; 8 bases agree with TRBD1. The CDR3 is made up of 15 amino acids. Per the germline V gene, CDR1 is SGHRS and CDR2 is YFSETQ. The V segment lost 0 bases and the J segment 4 bases; nucleotides outside the gene matches: 3. CDR3 sequence reads: CASSLDTGGYNEQFF. The CDR3 DNA sequence: TGCGCCAGCAGCTTGGACACAGGGGGTTACAATGAGCAGTTCTTC.

V and J are TRBV2 and TRBJ2-2; the D is unclear. Germline lookup yields CDR1 SNHLY and CDR2 FYNNEI. Trimming cost V 4 bases and J 6 bases, with 9 bases left between them. This CDR3 has 13 residues. The CDR3 sequence: CASSAWLPGELFF. The CDR3 DNA is TGTGCCAGCAGTGCATGGCTTCCCGGGGAGCTGTTTTTT.

This clone showed up many times. The chain is built from TRBV9 and TRBJ1-2, with 7 bases aligning to TRBD1. J lost 4 bases, V lost 3 bases, and 6 bases had no gene match. Germline values: CDR1 SGDLS, CDR2 YYNGEE. This CDR3 spans 14 amino acids. For the CDR3, the DNA is TGTGCCAGCAGCGGTAGACAGGGAGGCTATGGCTACACCTTC. As protein: CASSGRQGGYGYTF. The whole variable domain, filled in from reference TRBV9 and TRBJ1-2, reads DSGVTQTPKHLITATGQRVTLRCSPRSGDLSVYWYQQSLDQGLQFLIQYYNGEERAKGNILERFSAQQFPDLHSELNLSSLELGDSALYFCASSGRQGGYGYTFGSGTRLTVV.

The rearrangement uses TRBV30 and TRBJ2-2; 9 bases are shared with TRBD1. Germline V lookup: CDR1 GTSNPN, CDR2 SVGIG (reference sequence). The CDR3 is 14 amino acids. With V trimmed by 4 bases and J by 7 bases, 7 bases remained unmatched. CDR3 loop: CAWTGTGRIGELFF. DNA of the CDR3: TGTGCCTGGACCGGGACAGGGCGGATCGGGGAGCTGTTTTTT.

The sample holds one count of this clone. V and J are TRBV7-9 and TRBJ2-7, with D possibly being TRBD2 (5 bases). CDR3 length: 14 amino acids. V lost 5 bases, J lost 3 bases, and 14 bases lay in between. The V gene's germline CDR1 is SEHNR and CDR2 FQNEAQ (reference sequence). The CDR3: CASSHDYSFYEQYF. CDR3 sequence (DNA): TGTGCCAGCAGCCACGACTACTCTTTCTACGAGCAGTACTTC.

This clone appeared a single time. The chain carries TRBV2 and TRBJ2-7, with TRBD1 as a possible D gene (6 bases). Germline CDR1 is SNHLY and CDR2 is FYNNEI. CDR3 size: 11 residues. The V gene lost 8 bases and the J gene lost 5 bases, with 10 bases spanning the gap. CDR3 in amino acids: CASEQGHEQYF. Written as DNA, the CDR3 is TGTGCCAGCGAACAGGGACACGAGCAGTACTTC.

The CDR3 DNA is TGTGCCAGCAGTTTATTAGCTAACTATGGCTACACCTTC. As protein: CASSLLANYGYTF. The rearrangement links TRBV27 to TRBJ1-2; the D is unclear. Germline lookup yields CDR1 MNHEY and CDR2 SMNVEV (reference sequence). The CDR3 totals 13 residues. V was clipped by 1 base and J by 0 bases, with 3 bases between them.

The rearrangement uses TRBV20-1 and TRBJ1-6, with a possible D match to TRBD1 (5 bases). The CDR3 is 14 amino acids. V shed 3 bases and J shed 5 bases, with 11 bases lying between them. The germline CDR1 and CDR2 sequences are DFQATT and SNEGSKA (reference sequence). CDR3 residues: CSASGGTNNSPLHF. The CDR3 DNA reads TGCAGTGCTAGTGGCGGGACTAATAATTCACCCCTCCACTTT.

The chain uses TRBV2 and TRBJ1-1, with 9 bases lining up with TRBD1. Per the germline V gene, CDR1 is SNHLY and CDR2 is FYNNEI. This CDR3 comprises 13 residues. After removal of 3 bases from V and 5 bases from J, the junction contained 1 base not matched to a gene. The CDR3, as DNA: TGTGCCAGCAGTGAGGACAGGGGAACTGAAGCTTTCTTT. It translates to CASSEDRGTEAFF.

The chain recombines TRBV6-7 with TRBJ2-7; a possible D gene is TRBD1 (5 bases). TRBV6-7 is annotated as an ORF whose role is uncertain. This CDR3 is built from 14 residues. Trimming removed 2 bases from V and 5 bases from J, with 13 bases in between. CDR3 in amino acids: CASSYTQGFDEQYF. The CDR3 DNA reads as TGTGCCAGCAGTTACACGCAGGGATTCGACGAGCAGTACTTC.

V gene TRBV5-1 combines with J gene TRBJ1-1; maybe TRBD1 (5 bases). The CDR3 consists of 16 residues. Trimming left V 0 bases short and J 7 bases short, with 19 bases between. The germline CDR1 and CDR2 sequences are SGHRS and YFSETQ. CDR3 in amino acids: CASSLVAGPGADEAFF. For the CDR3, the DNA is TGCGCCAGCAGCTTGGTAGCAGGCCCTGGGGCCGATGAAGCTTTCTTT.

This sequence joins TRBV27 and TRBJ2-5; 7 nucleotides agree with TRBD1. J lost 5 bases, V lost 5 bases, and 11 bases had no gene match. Germline lookup yields CDR1 MNHEY and CDR2 SMNVEV (reference sequence). The CDR3 totals 15 residues. The CDR3 sequence is CASSLTGARGETQYF. CDR3 in DNA: TGTGCCAGCAGTCTTACAGGGGCGCGAGGGGAGACCCAGTACTTC.

The gene calls are TRBV6-5 and TRBJ2-2; perhaps TRBD2 as D (5 bases). The V gene's germline CDR1 is MNHEY and CDR2 SVGAGI. The CDR3 is 15 residues long. Trimming took 6 bases from V and 5 from J, leaving 16 bases between them. The CDR3 region has the DNA TGTGCCAGCAGGCCTAGGCCTAGCCCTACCGGGGAGCTGTTTTTT. It is translated as CASRPRPSPTGELFF.

This rearrangement joins TRBV3-1 (or the pseudogene TRBV3-2) to TRBJ2-2; 7 bases match TRBD2. The CDR3 covers 11 residues. Germline V gene lookup returns CDR1 LGHDT and CDR2 YNNKEL (reference sequence). J lost 6 bases, V lost 8 bases, and 0 bases had no gene match. The DNA of the CDR3 is TGTGCCAGCCGGGGGGCCGGGGAGCTGTTTTTT. This gives the protein CASRGAGELFF.